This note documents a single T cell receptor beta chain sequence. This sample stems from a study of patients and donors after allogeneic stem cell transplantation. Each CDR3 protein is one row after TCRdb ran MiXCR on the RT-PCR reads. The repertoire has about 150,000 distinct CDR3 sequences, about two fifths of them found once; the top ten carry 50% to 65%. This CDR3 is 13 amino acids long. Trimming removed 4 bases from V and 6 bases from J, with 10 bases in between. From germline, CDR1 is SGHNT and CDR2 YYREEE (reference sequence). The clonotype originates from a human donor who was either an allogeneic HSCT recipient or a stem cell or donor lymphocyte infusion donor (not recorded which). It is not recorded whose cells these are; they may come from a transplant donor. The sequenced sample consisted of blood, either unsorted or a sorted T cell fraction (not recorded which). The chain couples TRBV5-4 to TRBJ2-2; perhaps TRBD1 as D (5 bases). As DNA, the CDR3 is TGTGCCAGCAGCCCCAGGGTTGCCGGGGAGCTGTTTTTT. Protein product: CASSPRVAGELFF.